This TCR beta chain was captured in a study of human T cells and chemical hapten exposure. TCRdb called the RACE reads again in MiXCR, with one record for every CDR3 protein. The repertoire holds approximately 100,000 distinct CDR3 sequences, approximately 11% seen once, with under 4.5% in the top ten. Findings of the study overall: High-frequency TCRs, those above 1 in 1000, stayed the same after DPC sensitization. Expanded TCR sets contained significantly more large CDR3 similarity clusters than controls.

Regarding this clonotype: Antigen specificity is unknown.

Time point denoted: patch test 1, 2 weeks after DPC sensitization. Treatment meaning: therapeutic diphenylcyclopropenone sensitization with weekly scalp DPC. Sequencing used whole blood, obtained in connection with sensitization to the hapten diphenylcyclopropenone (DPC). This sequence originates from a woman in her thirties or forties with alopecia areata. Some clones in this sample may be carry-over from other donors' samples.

The CDR3: CSARRREGGNEQFF. The CDR3 DNA reads as TGCAGTGCTAGGCGGCGGGAGGGGGGAAATGAGCAGTTCTTC. The chain recombines TRBV20-1 with TRBJ2-1; 9 nucleotides match TRBD2. With V trimmed by 3 bases and J by 7 bases, 7 bases remained unmatched. Germline CDR1 reads DFQATT; CDR2 reads SNEGSKA (reference sequence). The length of the CDR3 is 14 residues.